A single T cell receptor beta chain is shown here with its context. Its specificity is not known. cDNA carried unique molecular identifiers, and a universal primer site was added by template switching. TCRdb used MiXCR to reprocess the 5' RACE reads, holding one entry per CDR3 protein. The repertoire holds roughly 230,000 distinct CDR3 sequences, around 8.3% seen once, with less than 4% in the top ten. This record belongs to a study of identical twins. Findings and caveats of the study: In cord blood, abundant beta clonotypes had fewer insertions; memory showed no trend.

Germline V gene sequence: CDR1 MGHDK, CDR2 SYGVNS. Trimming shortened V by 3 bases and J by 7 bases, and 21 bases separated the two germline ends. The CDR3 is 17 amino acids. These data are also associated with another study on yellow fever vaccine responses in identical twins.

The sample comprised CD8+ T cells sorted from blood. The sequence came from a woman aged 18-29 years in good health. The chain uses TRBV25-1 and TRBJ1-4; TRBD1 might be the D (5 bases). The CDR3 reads CASSDPGLSGGSEKLFF. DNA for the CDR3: TGTGCCAGCAGTGACCCTGGGTTGTCCGGGGGGAGTGAAAAACTGTTTTTT.